This T cell receptor (beta chain) emerged from a study of T cells after yellow fever vaccination. General study findings and limits: FACS-sorted repertoires could harbor abundant contaminating bulk-population clonotypes. Some clonotypes, a small share, were shared between CD4 and CD8 compartments.

With regard to this clonotype: Its antigen remains unknown.

Trimming stripped 1 base from V and 6 bases from J, with 15 bases between. Germline CDR1 reads DFQATT; CDR2 reads SNEGSKA (reference sequence). The CDR3 runs 14 residues. TCRdb reprocessed the 5' RACE reads via MiXCR and lists one record per CDR3 protein. The repertoire holds just under 600,000 distinct CDR3 sequences, with roughly 14% as singletons. The clonotype was recovered from a man aged 25 to 45 who received the YFV17D yellow fever vaccine. This chain uses TRBV20-1 with TRBJ1-2; the D gene is possibly TRBD1 (6 bases). Sample: PBMCs, taken on the day of the yellow fever booster vaccination. The CDR3 region is CSARVITGNNGYTF. CDR3 bases: TGCAGTGCTAGAGTAATAACAGGGAACAATGGCTACACCTTC.